The T cell receptor beta chain under discussion was sequenced for a study of blood T cell repertoires in COVID-19 (dated by TCRdb to 2020 to 2022). At the level of the whole study: The collaborator samples originated in the United States, Italy and Spain and spanned the acute and convalescent phases of COVID-19. The prospective study material was composed of cDNA or gDNA derived from T cells, B-cell-depleted T cells, or PBMCs. Subjects who had been exposed to COVID-19, were actively infected with it, or had recovered from it provided the deeply sampled blood TCRbeta repertoires that made up the dataset. The repertoires were released in a freely available public database meant as a resource for research on the immune response to SARS-CoV-2. The samples were drawn from the first 160 participants of the ongoing ImmuneRACE study and from over a thousand subjects provided by 6 global collaborators. Sample metadata almost always included a de-identified subject ID, COVID-19 status, age in years and sex. Where available, HLA class I and class II types were obtained from metadata supplied by the sample provider rather than from assay-based typing.

This clone was counted between two and nine times. Its binding antigen is unknown. Base-call qualities are not available, and no considerably larger clone is one nucleotide away. The CDR3 goes from the cysteine to the phenylalanine over 14 residues. This entry keeps only the CDR3 DNA: 42 bases, framed from base 1. Deletion took 4 bases off V and 2 bases off J, with a span of 11 bases between the germline ends. The germline V gene encodes CDR1 LNHDA and CDR2 SQIVND (reference sequence). What the authors observed across the whole study: How much clinical and demographic metadata was included differed by source and by participant, and the metadata was provided uncurated.

TCRbeta CDR3 regions were amplified from genomic DNA using the immunoSEQ Assay, a bias-controlled multiplex PCR. In the authors' own workflow: The number of nucleated cells in each sample was estimated by amplification of reference gene primers within the assay. To quantify the absolute abundance of each unique TCRbeta CDR3 rearrangement, sequence reads were collapsed and filtered. Productive Simpson clonality was computed per sample as the square root of Simpson's diversity index over productive rearrangements. TCRdb stores this immuneACCESS table with in-frame sequences only. Part of the clones is absent; in the studies checked, under half of the shortfall reflects unresolved V genes, and no reason is known for the rest. The DNA gave D and trimming, while V, J and clone size come from that table. The sample table holds roughly 120,000 clones, of which approximately 85% were seen once. The top ten clones comprise 3% to 3.5% of the sample.

The collaborating institutions used their own protocols to collect whole blood in K2EDTA tubes. For TCRbeta analysis, collaborators shipped samples as frozen whole blood, isolated PBMCs, or DNA extracted from either of those sample types. The specimen was peripheral blood. Rearrangement joined TRBV19 to TRBJ1-1, with the D segment identity uncertain. This sequence was found in a man aged 40-55 years with acute or convalescent COVID-19. The CDR3 protein sequence reads: CASSKTGINTEAFF. The sequenced DNA: TGTGCCAGTAGTAAAACGGGGATCAACACTGAAGCTTTCTTT.